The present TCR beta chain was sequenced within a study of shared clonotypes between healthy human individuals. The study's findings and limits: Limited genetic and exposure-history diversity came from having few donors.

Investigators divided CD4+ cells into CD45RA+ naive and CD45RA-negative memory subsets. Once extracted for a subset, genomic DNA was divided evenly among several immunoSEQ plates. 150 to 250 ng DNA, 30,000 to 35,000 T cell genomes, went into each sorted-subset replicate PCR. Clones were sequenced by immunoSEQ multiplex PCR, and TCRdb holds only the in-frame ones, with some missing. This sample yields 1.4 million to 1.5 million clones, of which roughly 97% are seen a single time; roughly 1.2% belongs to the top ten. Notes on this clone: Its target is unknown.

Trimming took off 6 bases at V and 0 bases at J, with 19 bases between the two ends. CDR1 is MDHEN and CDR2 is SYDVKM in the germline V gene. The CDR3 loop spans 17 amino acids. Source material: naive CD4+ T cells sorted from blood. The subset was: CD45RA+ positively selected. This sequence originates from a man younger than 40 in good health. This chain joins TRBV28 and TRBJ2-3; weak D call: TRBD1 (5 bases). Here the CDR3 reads CASSPRTLSTSTDTQYF. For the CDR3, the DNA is TGTGCCAGCAGCCCACGGACATTATCAACTAGCACAGATACGCAGTATTTT.